The T cell receptor (beta chain) under discussion was sequenced for a study of beta chain features in type 1 diabetes. Findings and limits, study-wide: Equally in patients and controls, shorter templates might have been favored by PCR. There was a possibility that cDNA sequencing over-represented cells with high TCR expression.

Once sorted, every population was more than 98% pure. cDNA synthesis used the whole RNA isolate, giving expressed TCRB sequences. Only in-frame clones appear in the TCRdb table, and some are missing; sequencing was by immunoSEQ multiplex PCR. The sample has 350,000 or so clones, 15% to 20% seen once. As regards this clone: Its antigen is not known.

This CDR3 has 14 amino acids. V lost 5 bases, J lost 1 base, and 13 bases lay in between. Looked up from germline, CDR1 is SGHRS and CDR2 is YFSETQ. Sample: naive CD4+ T cells from blood. The sequence derives from a woman younger than 35 in good health. The chain joins TRBV5-1 to TRBJ2-7; D perhaps matches TRBD1 (6 bases). CDR3 residues: CASRPDRPSYEQYF. As DNA, the CDR3 is TGCGCCAGCAGACCCGACAGGCCTTCCTACGAGCAGTACTTC.